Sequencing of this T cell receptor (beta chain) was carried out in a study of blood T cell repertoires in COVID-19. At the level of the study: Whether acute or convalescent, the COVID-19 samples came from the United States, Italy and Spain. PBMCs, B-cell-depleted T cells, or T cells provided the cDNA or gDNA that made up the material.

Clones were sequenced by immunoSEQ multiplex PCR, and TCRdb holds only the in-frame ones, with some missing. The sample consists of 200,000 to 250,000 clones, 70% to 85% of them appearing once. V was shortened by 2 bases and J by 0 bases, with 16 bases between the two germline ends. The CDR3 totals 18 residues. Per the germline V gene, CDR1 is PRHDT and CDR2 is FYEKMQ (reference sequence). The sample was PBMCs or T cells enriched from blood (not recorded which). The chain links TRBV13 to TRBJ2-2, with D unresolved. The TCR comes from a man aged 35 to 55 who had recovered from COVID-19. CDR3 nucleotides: TGTGCCAGCAGCTTAACCCTGACACAATACGCGAACACCGGGGAGCTGTTTTTT. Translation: CASSLTLTQYANTGELFF. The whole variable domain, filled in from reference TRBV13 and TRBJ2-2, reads AAGVIQSPRHLIKEKRETATLKCYPIPRHDTVYWYQQGPGQDPQFLISFYEKMQSDKGSIPDRFSAQQFSDYHSELNMSSLELGDSALYFCASSLTLTQYANTGELFFGEGSRLTVL.